This T cell receptor (beta chain) was profiled in a study of T-cell reconstitution after alpha-beta-depleted transplantation in children. The study, taken as a whole, reports: It was newly produced T cells that mostly accounted for T-cell counts and diversity one year after transplant. The study reportedly traced alpha-beta T cells about two months after transplant to several hundred expanded graft clones.

The CDR3 contains 13 residues. Germline values: CDR1 MGHDK, CDR2 SYGVNS. Trimming left V 4 bases short and J 4 bases short, with 11 bases between. This clonotype has a handful of counts. Its antigen is undetermined. Preparation of the TCRbeta library used unique molecular identifiers. A single record per CDR3 protein comes from TCRdb applying MiXCR to the PCR reads. The top ten clones hold about 10% of a sample with 250,000 to 400,000 distinct CDR3 sequences, around 25% of them seen once. The TCR originated in a male patient younger than 18 who had a stem cell transplant for acute lymphoblastic leukemia, so the T cells may come from the graft donor. The specimen was PBMCs, mostly from graft donor cells, collected 180 days after TCRalphabeta/CD19-depleted stem cell transplant. The V gene is TRBV25-1, the J gene TRBJ2-7; D might be TRBD2 (6 bases). CDR3 protein: CASSGGVTYEQYF. CDR3 bases: TGTGCCAGCAGTGGGGGGGTCACTTACGAGCAGTACTTC.